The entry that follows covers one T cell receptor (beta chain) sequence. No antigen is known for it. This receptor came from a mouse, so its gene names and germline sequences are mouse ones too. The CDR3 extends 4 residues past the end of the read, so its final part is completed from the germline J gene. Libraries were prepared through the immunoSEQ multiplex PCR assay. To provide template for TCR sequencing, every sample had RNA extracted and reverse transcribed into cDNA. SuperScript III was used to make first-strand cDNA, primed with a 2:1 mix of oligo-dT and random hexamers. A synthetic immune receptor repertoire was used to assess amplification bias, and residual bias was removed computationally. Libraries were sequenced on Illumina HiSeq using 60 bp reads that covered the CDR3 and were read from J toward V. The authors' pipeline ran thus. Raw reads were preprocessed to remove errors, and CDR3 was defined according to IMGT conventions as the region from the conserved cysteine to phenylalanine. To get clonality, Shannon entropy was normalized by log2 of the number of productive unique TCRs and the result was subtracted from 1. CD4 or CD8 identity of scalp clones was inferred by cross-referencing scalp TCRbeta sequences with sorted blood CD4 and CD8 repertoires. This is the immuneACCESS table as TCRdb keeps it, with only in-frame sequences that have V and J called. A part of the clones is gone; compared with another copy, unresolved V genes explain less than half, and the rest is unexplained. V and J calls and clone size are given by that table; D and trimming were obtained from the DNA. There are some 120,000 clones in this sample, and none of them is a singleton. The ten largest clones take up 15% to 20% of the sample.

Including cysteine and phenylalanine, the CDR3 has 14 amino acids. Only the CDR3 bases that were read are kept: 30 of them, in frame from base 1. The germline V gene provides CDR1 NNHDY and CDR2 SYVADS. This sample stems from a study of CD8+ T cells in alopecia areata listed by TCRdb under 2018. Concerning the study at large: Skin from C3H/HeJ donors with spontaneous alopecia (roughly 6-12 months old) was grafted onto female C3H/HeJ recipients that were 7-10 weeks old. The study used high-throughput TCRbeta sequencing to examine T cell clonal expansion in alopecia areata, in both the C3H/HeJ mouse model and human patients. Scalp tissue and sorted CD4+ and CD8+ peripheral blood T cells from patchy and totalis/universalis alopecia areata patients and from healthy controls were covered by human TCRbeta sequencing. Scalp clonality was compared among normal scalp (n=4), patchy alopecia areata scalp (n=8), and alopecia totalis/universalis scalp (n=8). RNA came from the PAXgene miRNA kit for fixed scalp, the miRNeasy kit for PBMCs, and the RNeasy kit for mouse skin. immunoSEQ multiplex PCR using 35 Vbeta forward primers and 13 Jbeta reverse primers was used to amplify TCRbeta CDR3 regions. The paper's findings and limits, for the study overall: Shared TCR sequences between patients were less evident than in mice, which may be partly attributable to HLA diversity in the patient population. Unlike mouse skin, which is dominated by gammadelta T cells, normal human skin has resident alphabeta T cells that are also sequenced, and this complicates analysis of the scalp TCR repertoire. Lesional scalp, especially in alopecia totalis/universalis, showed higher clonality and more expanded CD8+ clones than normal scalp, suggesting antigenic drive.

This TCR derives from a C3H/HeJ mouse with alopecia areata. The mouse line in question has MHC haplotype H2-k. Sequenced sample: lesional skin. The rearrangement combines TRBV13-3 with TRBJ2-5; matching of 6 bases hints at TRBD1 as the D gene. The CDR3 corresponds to CASSDKGVRDTQYF. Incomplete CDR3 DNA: TGTGCCAGCAGTGATAAGGGGGTAAGAGAC.